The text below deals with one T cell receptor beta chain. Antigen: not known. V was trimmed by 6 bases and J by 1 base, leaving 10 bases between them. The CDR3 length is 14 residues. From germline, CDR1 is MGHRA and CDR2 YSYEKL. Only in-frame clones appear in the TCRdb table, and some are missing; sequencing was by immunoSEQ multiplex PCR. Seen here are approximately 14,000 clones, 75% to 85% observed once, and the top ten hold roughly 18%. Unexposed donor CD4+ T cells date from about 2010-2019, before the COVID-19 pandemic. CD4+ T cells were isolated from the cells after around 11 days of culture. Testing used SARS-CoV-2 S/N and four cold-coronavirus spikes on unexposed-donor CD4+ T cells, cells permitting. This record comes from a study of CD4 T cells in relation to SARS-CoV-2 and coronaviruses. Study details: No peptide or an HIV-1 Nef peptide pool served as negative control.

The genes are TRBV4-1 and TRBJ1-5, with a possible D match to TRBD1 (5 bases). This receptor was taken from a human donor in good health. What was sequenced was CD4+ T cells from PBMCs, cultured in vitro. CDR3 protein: CASRKDTSNQPQHF. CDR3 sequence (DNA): TGCGCCAGCAGAAAGGACACGAGCAATCAGCCCCAGCATTTT.